The 27 T cell receptor beta chains listed next were all sequenced from one sample in a study of CD8+ T cells in alopecia areata. The sequencing template was cDNA reverse transcribed from extracted RNA. Profiling relied on immunoSEQ multiplex PCR, and the TCRdb table lists in-frame clones only, not all of them. The sample records 30,000 to 45,000 clones, nearly 55% being singletons. It was for roughly five patients that CD4+ cells were sorted into CD25+CD127- cells. Sequencing was carried out using CD4+ Tregs sorted from blood. Every receptor here comes from a human donor with alopecia areata.

This clone appeared once. V gene TRBV27 combines with J gene TRBJ1-2; 8 bases line up with TRBD1. CDR1 and CDR2 (germline): MNHEY, SMNVEV (reference sequence). This CDR3 contains 15 residues. With V trimmed by 3 bases and J by 4 bases, 7 bases remained unmatched. CDR3 region: CASSFVGTGTYGYTF. In nucleotides, the CDR3 is TGTGCCAGCAGTTTTGTCGGGACAGGAACCTATGGCTACACCTTC.

The rearrangement links TRBV5-1 to TRBJ1-1; TRBD1 matches 8 bases. Germline V gives CDR1 SGHRS, CDR2 YFSETQ. V dropped 2 bases and J dropped 1; count of bases not matched to a gene: 4. The CDR3 runs to 15 residues. For the CDR3, the DNA is TGCGCCAGCAGCTTCGGGACAGGACCGAACACTGAAGCTTTCTTT. Translated: CASSFGTGPNTEAFF.

This clone was found a few times. The chain links TRBV18 to TRBJ1-2, with D possibly TRBD1 on 5 matching bases. V lost 3 bases to trimming and J lost 2 bases, with 10 bases between them. The CDR3 totals 14 residues. Germline CDR1 KGHSH, CDR2 LQKENI. The CDR3 region has the DNA TGTGCCAGCTCACCCCAGGGTCGCAACTATGGCTACACCTTC. This encodes CASSPQGRNYGYTF.

The V call is TRBV18, the J call TRBJ2-3; D uncertain. The germline CDR1 and CDR2 sequences are KGHSH and LQKENI. The CDR3 is made up of 12 amino acids. The V end lost 3 bases, the J end lost 2 bases, and 3 bases lay between the germline ends. The chain's CDR3 is CASSPYTDTQYF. The CDR3 region has the DNA TGTGCCAGCTCACCTTACACAGATACGCAGTATTTT. The full variable domain, completed using reference TRBV18 and TRBJ2-3, is NAGVMQNPRHLVRRRGQEARLRCSPMKGHSHVYWYRQLPEEGLKFMVYLQKENIIDESGMPKERFSAEFPKEGPSILRIQQVVRGDSAAYFCASSPYTDTQYFGPGTRLTVL.

J is TRBJ1-2 and V is TRBV5-1; D is unclear. The germline V gene encodes CDR1 SGHRS and CDR2 YFSETQ. V lost 4 bases and J 4 bases, leaving 14 bases between the germline ends. This CDR3 spans 14 amino acids. This CDR3 is CASSLAVGAYGYTF. Written as DNA, the CDR3 is TGCGCCAGCAGCCTGGCGGTTGGTGCCTATGGCTACACCTTC.

In its sample, this clone was seen a few times. The rearrangement uses TRBV28 and TRBJ2-7; 9 nucleotides match TRBD1. Germline loops: CDR1 MDHEN, CDR2 SYDVKM. With V trimmed by 5 bases and J by 1 base, 12 bases remained unmatched. The CDR3 is made up of 17 amino acids. This CDR3 is CASSLTGGFWNSYEQYF. DNA of the CDR3: TGTGCCAGCAGTCTCACAGGGGGCTTTTGGAATTCCTACGAGCAGTACTTC.

The V call is TRBV15, the J call TRBJ1-2; D ambiguous. Trimming shortened V by 3 bases and J by 5 bases, and 16 bases separated the two germline ends. CDR1 LNHNV and CDR2 YYDKDF come from the germline V gene (reference sequence). The CDR3 runs to 15 residues. DNA of the CDR3: TGTGCCACCAGCAGGGCCGAGGGCCCTAGGTATGGCTACACCTTC. Translating gives CATSRAEGPRYGYTF.

The chain couples TRBV28 to TRBJ2-1; D ambiguous. The CDR3 totals 12 residues. Trimming cost V 6 bases and J 8 bases, with 11 bases left between them. CDR1 is MDHEN and CDR2 is SYDVKM in the germline V gene. CDR3 amino acids: CASSRPQYEQFF. The CDR3 nucleotides are TGTGCCAGCAGCCGCCCTCAGTATGAGCAGTTCTTC.

The rearrangement joins TRBV2 to TRBJ2-7; no firm D call. The CDR3 runs 12 residues. V lost 8 bases, J lost 4 bases, and 12 bases lay in between. Germline CDR1 SNHLY, CDR2 FYNNEI. The CDR3 DNA reads TGTGCCAGCCAAGCTGTGTGGTACGAGCAGTACTTC. It codes for CASQAVWYEQYF.

The chain is built from TRBV5-1 and TRBJ2-1; 7 bases line up with TRBD2. Per germline, CDR1 SGHRS and CDR2 YFSETQ. The CDR3 consists of 14 residues. Trimming at V came to 3 bases and at J to 7 bases, leaving 7 bases not matched to a gene. The DNA for the CDR3 is TGCGCCAGCAGCTGGGGGGGAGAGTTGAATGAGCAGTTCTTC. Its translation is CASSWGGELNEQFF.

The sample holds a few counts of this clone. The chain recombines TRBV7-2 with TRBJ2-7; 10 positions agree with TRBD1. CDR1 is SGHTA and CDR2 is FQGNSA in the germline V gene. The CDR3 totals 15 residues. V trimming: 2 bases; J trimming: 5 bases; junction bases outside the gene matches: 6. The CDR3 DNA sequence: TGTGCCAGCAGCTTAATGGGACAGGGGAGACACGAGCAGTACTTC. Translating it yields CASSLMGQGRHEQYF.

Worth noting for this clone: Other DNA sequences in this specimen translate into the identical CDR3. This chain uses TRBV5-1 with TRBJ1-2; 9 bases fit TRBD1. Germline CDR1 is SGHRS and CDR2 is YFSETQ. This CDR3 region has 14 residues. Trimming took 4 bases from V and 5 from J; bases not matched to a gene: 6. The CDR3 DNA sequence: TGCGCCAGCAGCAAGCCAGGGACAGGGTATGGCTACACCTTC. This translates into CASSKPGTGYGYTF.

The chain combines TRBV28 with TRBJ1-4, with TRBD1 matching 9 bases. This CDR3 is 13 amino acids long. Germline loops: CDR1 MDHEN, CDR2 SYDVKM. V shed 8 bases and J 3 bases; nucleotides not matched to a gene: 1. CDR3 sequence (DNA): TGTGCCAGCCGGACAGGGGCTAATGAAAAACTGTTTTTT. Translation: CASRTGANEKLFF.

CDR3 bases: TGCAGCGTTGAAGAGGACAGGGCGGGGTTCTTC. It translates to CSVEEDRAGFF. The chain uses TRBV29-1 and TRBJ2-1, with TRBD1 matching over 8 bases. V shed 0 bases, J shed 15 bases, and the junction held 4 bases outside the gene matches. Germline CDR1 and CDR2: SQVTM and ANQGSEA. The CDR3 has 11 residues.

This chain uses TRBV15 with TRBJ1-1, with D uncertain. Germline values: CDR1 LNHNV, CDR2 YYDKDF (reference sequence). The V gene lost 1 base and the J gene lost 11 bases, with 14 bases spanning the gap. This CDR3 region has 13 residues. This CDR3 reads CATSRATVRGAFF. The CDR3 DNA reads TGTGCCACCAGCAGAGCAACTGTGAGAGGGGCTTTCTTT.

Remarks on this clone: This specimen includes other DNA sequences encoding the same CDR3. The chain uses TRBV7-2 and TRBJ2-5; D unresolved. Germline-derived CDR1 and CDR2 are SGHTA and FQGNSA. CDR3 length: 14 residues. The V end lost 1 base, the J end lost 7 bases, and 13 bases lay between the germline ends. CDR3 amino acids: CASSLGTTAGTQYF. In DNA form, the CDR3 reads TGTGCCAGCAGCTTAGGTACTACAGCTGGGACCCAGTACTTC. The entire variable domain, with the rest obtained from reference TRBV7-2 and TRBJ2-5, is as follows: GAGVSQSPSNKVTEKGKDVELRCDPISGHTALYWYRQSLGQGLEFLIYFQGNSAPDKSGLPSDRFSAERTGGSVSTLTIQRTQQEDSAVYLCASSLGTTAGTQYFGPGTRLLVL.

The gene calls are TRBV5-1 and TRBJ2-5; D call uncertain. Germline V CDR1 and CDR2: SGHRS, YFSETQ. This CDR3 has 15 residues. V lost 7 bases and J 1 base, leaving 17 bases between the germline ends. The CDR3 nucleotides read TGCGCCAGCGGCCTTTCGGCTTCCTCCCAAGAGACCCAGTACTTC. Amino acids: CASGLSASSQETQYF.

The V call is TRBV30, the J call TRBJ2-3; 9 bases line up with TRBD2. The CDR3 extends over 16 amino acids. Germline V lookup: CDR1 GTSNPN, CDR2 SVGIG (reference sequence). Losses at the gene ends were 0 bases for V and 0 bases for J; bases not matched to a gene: 4. CDR3 DNA sequence: TGTGCCTGGAGTGTGTTAGCGGGAGAAAGCACAGATACGCAGTATTTT. Amino acid sequence: CAWSVLAGESTDTQYF.

The V call is TRBV19, the J call TRBJ1-6, with unresolved D. The CDR3 is 16 amino acids. The germline V gene encodes CDR1 LNHDA and CDR2 SQIVND (reference sequence). Trimming removed 4 bases from V and 0 bases from J, with 10 bases in between. This CDR3 reads CASSTGGASYNSPLHF. The DNA for the CDR3 is TGTGCCAGTAGTACCGGCGGAGCCTCCTATAATTCACCCCTCCACTTT.

CDR3 sequence reads: CAWSVPGTPFFYEQYF. CDR3 coding DNA: TGTGCCTGGAGTGTACCTGGGACTCCCTTCTTTTACGAGCAGTACTTC. The chain uses TRBV30 and TRBJ2-7; possibly TRBD2 for D (6 bases). Deletions cut 0 bases from V and 4 bases from J, with 19 bases between. The length of the CDR3 is 16 residues. The germline V gene encodes CDR1 GTSNPN and CDR2 SVGIG (reference sequence).

Here the CDR3 reads CAWRVPPPLSSYNEQFF. CDR3 nucleotides: TGTGCCTGGAGAGTCCCCCCTCCTTTGAGCTCCTACAATGAGCAGTTCTTC. V gene TRBV30 combines with J gene TRBJ2-1; D call uncertain. Germline CDR1 GTSNPN, CDR2 SVGIG (reference sequence). V was clipped by 3 bases and J by 0 bases, with 18 bases between them. This CDR3 has 17 amino acids. Full variable domain (missing parts from reference TRBV30 and TRBJ2-1): SQTIHQWPATLVQPVGSPLSLECTVEGTSNPNLYWYRQAAGRGLQLLFYSVGIGQISSEVPQNLSASRPQDRQFILSSKKLLLSDSGFYLCAWRVPPPLSSYNEQFFGPGTRLTVL.

This clone came up once. The chain is built from TRBV4-1 and TRBJ2-3, with D possibly matching TRBD2 (7 bases). The CDR3 runs to 16 residues. Germline V gene sequence: CDR1 MGHRA, CDR2 YSYEKL. Trimming cost V 1 base and J 1 base, with 12 bases left between them. DNA for the CDR3: TGCGCCAGCAGCCAAGTTGGAGGGGGGGGCACAGATACGCAGTATTTT. This translates into CASSQVGGGGTDTQYF.

The chain carries TRBV4-3 and TRBJ1-1; D ambiguous. The V and J ends lost 6 bases and 0 bases respectively, with 8 bases between them. Germline assignment: CDR1 LGHNA and CDR2 YSLEER. This CDR3 region has 13 residues. The CDR3 DNA reads TGCGCCAGCAGAGGACCGTTGAACACTGAAGCTTTCTTT. Amino acid sequence: CASRGPLNTEAFF.

This clone is labeled as medium-sized (0.01 to 0.1%). The V call is TRBV10-3, the J call TRBJ2-2; D unresolved. This CDR3 comprises 19 residues. Germline V lookup: CDR1 ENHRY, CDR2 SYGVKD. V shed 4 bases and J shed 6 bases, with 27 bases lying between them. Written as DNA, the CDR3 is TGTGCCATCAGTGTAGGAGCAAGTTCACTTCCATTGACTCCCGGGGAGCTGTTTTTT. Translating gives CAISVGASSLPLTPGELFF.

This chain joins TRBV7-2 and TRBJ2-5; TRBD1 is a possible D gene (7 bases). The V end was cut by 5 bases, the J end by 1 base, with 14 bases between. This CDR3 has 15 amino acids. The V gene's germline CDR1 is SGHTA and CDR2 FQGNSA. CDR3 nucleotide sequence: TGTGCCAGCAGCCTAGACCAGGGGGGCCAAGAGACCCAGTACTTC. Protein: CASSLDQGGQETQYF.

This rearrangement joins TRBV27 to TRBJ2-3, with no clear D. V lost 8 bases, J lost 2 bases, and 11 bases lay in between. The CDR3 consists of 13 residues. The germline gives CDR1 MNHEY, CDR2 SMNVEV (reference sequence). DNA for the CDR3: TGTGCCAGCGGGCGGTCTAACACAGATACGCAGTATTTT. It encodes CASGRSNTDTQYF.

The chain joins TRBV28 to TRBJ2-7, with 9 positions matching TRBD1. From germline, CDR1 is MDHEN and CDR2 SYDVKM. Germline trimming cut 4 bases from V and 4 bases from J; bases unmatched to any gene: 8. This CDR3 region has 15 residues. As DNA, the CDR3 is TGTGCCAGCAGTTGGGGGGGACAGGGAGGTTACGAGCAGTACTTC. Translating it yields CASSWGGQGGYEQYF.